The 15 T cell receptor beta chains below come from one sample, sequenced in a study of technical replicates of blood from a handful of donors. Libraries were prepared by immunoSEQ multiplex PCR; TCRdb keeps only in-frame clonotypes and omits some of them. Among almost 90,000 clones listed, over 85% were seen once. What was sequenced was T cells isolated from PBMCs. The origin of the receptors is a human donor in good health.

This clone has only one observation. The chain uses TRBV23-1 and TRBJ2-2; a possible D gene is TRBD2 (5 bases). TRBV23-1 is labeled an ORF, and its function is uncertain. V was cut by 2 bases and J by 6 bases, with 28 bases left in between. The CDR3 has 20 residues. CDR3 nucleotide sequence: TGCGCCAGCAGTCAACTAACCCCAGTACAATCCGGGGAACAGTCCGGGGAGCTGTTTTTT. This codes for CASSQLTPVQSGEQSGELFF.

The chain links TRBV5-1 to TRBJ2-7; 9 positions agree with TRBD1. The CDR3 contains 16 residues. V dropped 4 bases and J dropped 0; count of bases not matched to a gene: 8. The germline V gene encodes CDR1 SGHRS and CDR2 YFSETQ. CDR3 amino acids: CASSSSGQGSSYEQYF. CDR3 in DNA: TGCGCCAGCAGCAGTTCGGGACAGGGAAGCTCCTACGAGCAGTACTTC.

This clone was counted a single time. V usage is TRBV5-1 and J usage is TRBJ1-6; D call uncertain. Germline V gene lookup returns CDR1 SGHRS and CDR2 YFSETQ. This CDR3 is 12 amino acids long. Trimming removed 2 bases from V and 7 bases from J, with 4 bases in between. CDR3 residues: CASSFSNSPLHF. Written as DNA, the CDR3 is TGCGCCAGCAGCTTTTCGAATTCACCCCTCCACTTT.

The gene calls are TRBV5-1 and TRBJ2-1; D is possibly TRBD2 (6 bases). Trimming removed 2 bases from V and 9 bases from J, with 15 bases in between. The CDR3 totals 14 residues. Germline CDR1 SGHRS, CDR2 YFSETQ. The CDR3 protein is CASSFVGRESEQFF. The CDR3 bases are TGCGCCAGCAGCTTCGTCGGACGGGAGAGTGAGCAGTTCTTC.

The chain has TRBV5-1 and TRBJ2-7, with TRBD1 matching over 10 bases. Germline CDR1 SGHRS, CDR2 YFSETQ. V was pared by 0 bases and J by 5 bases, with 5 bases of the junction left unmatched. CDR3 length equals 15 residues. CDR3 DNA sequence: TGCGCCAGCAGCTTGGGGGGGACAGGGGAGAACGAGCAGTACTTC. Encoded protein: CASSLGGTGENEQYF.

A single count supports this clone. CDR3 sequence reads: CASSGDRGFDTGELFF. The CDR3 DNA follows: TGCGCCAGCAGCGGGGACAGGGGGTTTGACACCGGGGAGCTGTTTTTT. The chain recombines TRBV5-1 with TRBJ2-2; 11 bases match TRBD1. V was pared by 4 bases and J by 3 bases, with 5 bases of the junction left unmatched. The germline V gene has CDR1 SGHRS and CDR2 YFSETQ. CDR3 length: 16 residues.

The rearrangement links TRBV5-1 to TRBJ1-1, with D possibly TRBD1 on 5 matching bases. Between the trimmed V and J ends, which lost 0 bases and 5 bases, there was a span of 11 bases. The CDR3 loop spans 14 amino acids. In germline, CDR1 is SGHRS, CDR2 YFSETQ. The CDR3 coding sequence is TGCGCCAGCAGCTTGGTCGCAGGGAATACTGAAGCTTTCTTT. Its protein is CASSLVAGNTEAFF.

This chain joins TRBV5-1 and TRBJ2-7; 8 nucleotides align to TRBD2. The CDR3 is 16 residues long. Germline V gene data show CDR1 as SGHRS and CDR2 as YFSETQ. Trimming cost V 4 bases and J 1 base; bases outside gene matches: 10. The CDR3 is CASSPVDGRGSYEQYF. CDR3 nucleotide sequence: TGCGCCAGCAGCCCAGTTGACGGGAGGGGGTCCTACGAGCAGTACTTC.

The chain is built from TRBV28 and TRBJ2-3; D not resolved. Germline V gene data show CDR1 as MDHEN and CDR2 as SYDVKM. There are 16 residues in the CDR3. V was cut by 3 bases and J by 2 bases, with 15 bases left in between. The CDR3 is CASSFLSAETTDTQYF. CDR3 sequence (DNA): TGTGCCAGCAGTTTTCTTTCGGCGGAAACCACAGATACGCAGTATTTT.

The V call is TRBV7-9, the J call TRBJ2-5, with a tentative D call TRBD1 (5 bases). This CDR3 spans 11 amino acids. V was pared by 8 bases and J by 3 bases, with 7 bases between. Germline-derived CDR1 and CDR2 are SEHNR and FQNEAQ (reference sequence). DNA of the CDR3: TGTGCCAGCTGGGGCGAAGAGACCCAGTACTTC. It codes for CASWGEETQYF. The full variable domain, with the rest looked up from reference TRBV7-9 and TRBJ2-5, is DTGVSQNPRHKITKRGQNVTFRCDPISEHNRLYWYRQTLGQGPEFLTYFQNEAQLEKSRLLSDRFSAERPKGSFSTLEIQRTEQGDSAMYLCASWGEETQYFGPGTRLLVL.

The chain employs TRBV5-4 and TRBJ2-2; possibly TRBD2 for D (6 bases). This CDR3 has 14 residues. Germline V gives CDR1 SGHNT, CDR2 YYREEE (reference sequence). V gave up 5 bases and J gave up 0 bases, with 8 bases separating them. The CDR3 DNA is TGTGCCAGCAGGGCGGGGTCGAACACCGGGGAGCTGTTTTTT. The encoded protein is CASRAGSNTGELFF.

The rearrangement links TRBV5-1 to TRBJ1-3; no clear D. The V gene lost 3 bases and the J gene lost 2 bases, with 18 bases spanning the gap. Germline V gene sequence: CDR1 SGHRS, CDR2 YFSETQ. The CDR3 length is 17 residues. Written as DNA, the CDR3 is TGCGCCAGCAGCTCGACGGTCCAGTCGGGAACTGGAAACACCATATATTTT. This gives the protein CASSSTVQSGTGNTIYF.

The DNA for the CDR3 is TGCGCCAGCAGCGTTGGACAGAATAATTCACCCCTCCACTTT. This encodes CASSVGQNNSPLHF. V usage is TRBV5-1 and J usage is TRBJ1-6; tentatively, D is TRBD1 (6 bases). With 4 bases removed from V and 5 bases from J, the gap between germline ends came to 10 bases. From germline, CDR1 is SGHRS and CDR2 YFSETQ. CDR3 length: 14 amino acids.

V is TRBV14 and J is TRBJ1-1; TRBD1 matches at 8 bases. The CDR3 is 15 amino acids. Losses at the gene ends were 4 bases for V and 4 bases for J; bases not matched to a gene: 8. Germline loops: CDR1 SGHDN, CDR2 FVKESK. CDR3 DNA: TGTGCCAGCAGCCCACTCCAAACAGGGGGCACTGAAGCTTTCTTT. It is translated as CASSPLQTGGTEAFF.

This chain joins TRBV12-5 and TRBJ1-1; TRBD1 agrees at 7 bases. This CDR3 is built from 14 residues. CDR1 and CDR2 from the germline V gene are LGHNT and FRNRAP. V gave up 3 bases and J gave up 1 base; unmatched junction bases: 2. CDR3 residues: CASGFKGANTEAFF. The CDR3 DNA reads TGTGCTAGTGGTTTTAAGGGGGCGAACACTGAAGCTTTCTTT.